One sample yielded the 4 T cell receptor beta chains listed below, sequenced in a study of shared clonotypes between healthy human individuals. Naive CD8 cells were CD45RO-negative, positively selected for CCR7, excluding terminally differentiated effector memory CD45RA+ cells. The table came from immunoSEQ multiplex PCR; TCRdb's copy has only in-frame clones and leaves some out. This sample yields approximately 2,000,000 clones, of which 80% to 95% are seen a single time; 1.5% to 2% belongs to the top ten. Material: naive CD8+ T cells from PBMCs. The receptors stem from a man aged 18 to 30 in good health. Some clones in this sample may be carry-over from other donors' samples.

The CDR3 DNA follows: TGTGCCAGCAGGGAAGACAGGGCTGGGCGTGGGGAGCTGTTTTTT. Translated: CASREDRAGRGELFF. J is TRBJ2-2 and V is TRBV28, with 7 bases that match TRBD1. This CDR3 has 15 amino acids. V lost 6 bases to trimming and J lost 8 bases; unmatched junction nucleotides: 12. Germline lookup yields CDR1 MDHEN and CDR2 SYDVKM.

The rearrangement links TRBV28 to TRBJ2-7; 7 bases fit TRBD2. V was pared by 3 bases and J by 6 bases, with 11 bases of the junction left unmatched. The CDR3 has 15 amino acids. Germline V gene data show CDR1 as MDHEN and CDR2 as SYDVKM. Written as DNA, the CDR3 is TGTGCCAGCAGTTTTGAAGCGGGATCTACGTTCGAGCAGTACTTC. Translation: CASSFEAGSTFEQYF. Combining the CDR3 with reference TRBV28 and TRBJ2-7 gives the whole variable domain DVKVTQSSRYLVKRTGEKVFLECVQDMDHENMFWYRQDPGLGLRLIYFSYDVKMKEKGDIPEGYSVSREKKERFSLILESASTNQTSMYLCASSFEAGSTFEQYFGPGTRLTVT.

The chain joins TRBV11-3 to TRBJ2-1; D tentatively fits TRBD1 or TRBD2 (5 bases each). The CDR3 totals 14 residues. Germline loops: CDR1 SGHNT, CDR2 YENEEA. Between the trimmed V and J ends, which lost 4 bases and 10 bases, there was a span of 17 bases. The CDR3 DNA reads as TGTGCCAGCAGCTCATACGGGGCCAGCAGCGAGCAGTTCTTC. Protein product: CASSSYGASSEQFF.

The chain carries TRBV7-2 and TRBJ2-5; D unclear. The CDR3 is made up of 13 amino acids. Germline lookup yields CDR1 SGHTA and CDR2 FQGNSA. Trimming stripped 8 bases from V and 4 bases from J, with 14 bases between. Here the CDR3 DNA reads TGTGCCAGCTGTAGGAGAGTTGGAGAGACCCAGTACTTC. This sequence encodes CASCRRVGETQYF.